The following is a T cell receptor beta chain sequence with its context. Its antigen remains unidentified. The trim removed 5 bases at V and 12 bases at J, leaving 13 bases unmatched. The CDR3 is made up of 17 amino acids. Looked up from germline, CDR1 is SGHTA and CDR2 is FQGNSA. Profiling relied on immunoSEQ multiplex PCR, and the TCRdb table lists in-frame clones only, not all of them. The data hold over 100,000 clones, with roughly 91% observed a single time. The sample belongs to a study of graft-versus-host responses after intestinal transplantation. Overall study context: In this cohort, recipients had multivisceral, liver-intestinal, or isolated intestinal transplants.

General study findings and limits: Allograft graft-versus-host to host-versus-graft clonal ratios ran high in patients with graft-donor T cell macrochimerism.

This sequence was found in a human donor who received an intestinal transplant. The material was unstimulated CD4+ T cells sorted from spleen or lymph node cells, obtained before intestinal transplant. V gene TRBV7-2 combines with J gene TRBJ2-1; 16 positions agree with TRBD2. The CDR3 DNA reads TGTGCCAGCAGCCCGCCGGGACTAGCGGGAGGGCTGGGAGTGCAGTTCTTC. It encodes CASSPPGLAGGLGVQFF. The full variable domain, rest sourced from reference TRBV7-2 and TRBJ2-1, is GAGVSQSPSNKVTEKGKDVELRCDPISGHTALYWYRQSLGQGLEFLIYFQGNSAPDKSGLPSDRFSAERTGGSVSTLTIQRTQQEDSAVYLCASSPPGLAGGLGVQFFGPGTRLTVL.